This record looks at one T cell receptor beta chain sequence and its context. Trimming removed 2 bases at V and 13 bases at J, with 15 bases between. The CDR3 is 13 amino acids. Looked up from germline, CDR1 is GTSNPN and CDR2 is SVGIG (reference sequence). This table comes from immunoSEQ multiplex PCR, and its TCRdb copy is limited to in-frame clones, with some not included. The sample records roughly 100,000 clones, under 90% being singletons. This record belongs to a study of blood T cell repertoires in COVID-19. This clonotype originated in a human donor in a cohort sampled during active or convalescent COVID-19. Sequencing was performed on peripheral blood. The chain joins TRBV30 to TRBJ1-6; D is ambiguous. The DNA for the CDR3 is TGTGCCTGGAGTCCCGACTCCAGTAGGCCCCTCCACTTT. Protein product: CAWSPDSSRPLHF.